This T cell receptor (beta chain) was documented in a study of shared clonotypes between healthy human individuals (TCRdb year 2020). Study-wide context: Three men and two women, aged 18 to 49 years, made up the cohort. To increase sequencing depth and limit assay-specific biases, different laboratories used diverse techniques to prepare libraries and sequence TCR repertoires. For each donor, CD4 naive and CD4 memory were each run on three plates, CD8 naive on two plates, and CD8 memory on one plate. Leukapheresis yielded between about 0.9 and 9.5 billion PBMCs per donor. Blood TCR repertoires of four to six healthy adults were deeply sequenced to estimate repertoire size and the extent of clonotype sharing between individuals.

Beyond this particular receptor, the publication reports: Estimated clonotype richness was generally larger for naive than for memory subsets. Based on pairwise subsampling, the degree of clonotype sharing among donors was expected to be affected by sequencing depth. Even with the large sequencing depth, rarefaction of the sorted-subset datasets indicated that sequencing was incomplete. Clonotypes shared by all four sorted-subset donors showed higher generation probabilities than non-shared clonotypes. Only blood was sampled, and tissue TCR repertoires likely differ from those in blood. Because the study included a small number of donors, the genetic and exposure-history diversity represented was limited. When a handful of donors were compared, the shared fraction of clonotypes was approximately 5% for naive CD4, 3.5% to 4% for naive CD8, about 2.4% for memory CD4, and 0.4% for memory CD8.

Concerning this clone itself: Its recognized antigen is unknown. There are no base qualities to consult, and no much larger clone falls within one base.

CDR1 and CDR2, looked up from the germline V gene, are MGHDK and SYGVNS. V and J lose 3 bases and 0 bases, and a span of 12 bases separates them. The CDR3 numbers 15 residues from cysteine through phenylalanine. Only the CDR3 portion is preserved as DNA: 45 bases, with reading frame beginning at the first base. Using the deep immunoSEQ assay, TCR CDR3 regions were amplified from genomic DNA by multiplex PCR. Genomic DNA extracted from each cell subset was distributed evenly over all wells of several immunoSEQ 96-well plates, and each plate served as one replicate. For sorted subsets, each replicate PCR was loaded with 200 ng genomic DNA, equivalent to 30,000 to 35,000 T cell genomes. Purified libraries were measured with a Qubit 3.0 fluorometer, size-checked on a Bioanalyzer 2100, and measured again with the KAPA Library Quantification kit. Each immunoSEQ 96-well plate was sequenced on its own single-read 150-cycle Illumina NextSeq 550 flow cell. For the original study's pipeline: Because the immunoSEQ output held only junctional sequences and lacked quality scores, the filtering could not match the filtering applied to full-length reads. Sequences were annotated with PyIR, a Python wrapper for IgBLAST v1.9, and V/J genes and CDR3 were assigned using IMGT germline references. Any read was removed if the V/J assignment was weak (E-value above 1e-6), the CDR3 was missing, or the read contained stop codons, out-of-frame junctions, or ambiguous translated residues. V3J clonotypes were defined as sequences sharing an identical inferred V gene, J gene, and CDR3 amino acid sequence. To compute the percentage overlap between repertoires, the number of shared unique clonotypes was divided by the size of the smaller repertoire. Three approaches were used to assess repertoire richness: RTK rarefaction, the Chao1 estimator, and Recon v2.1 estimates of unobserved clonotypes. OLGA was used to compute generation probabilities for all TCRbeta clonotypes that the gDNA method yielded from a few donors. TCRdb's version of the immuneACCESS table is confined to in-frame rearrangements and falls short of the full clone set. An unresolved V gene accounts for under half of the shortfall where checked; the remainder is of unknown origin. V, J and clone size are those of that table, while D and trimming were read from the DNA. This sample gives around 600,000 clones in total; about 95% of them show up just once. The biggest ten clones account for approximately 0.11% of the sample.

CD8 naive samples were obtained by positive selection for CCR7 among CD45RO-negative cells, yielding a CD45RA+CCR7+ population from which TemRA cells were excluded. The donors were healthy, HIV-negative adults with no recently reported acute infections or vaccinations. Every donor was a Caucasian adult living in Nashville, Tennessee, USA. Blood was obtained by leukapheresis, after which PBMCs were separated by Ficoll-Histopaque density gradient centrifugation and cryopreserved in liquid nitrogen vapor phase. Analytical flow cytometry was used to check the purity and quantity of each magnetically sorted T cell population. Genomic DNA was isolated from every sorted fraction and measured by UV absorbance on a Nanodrop 2000c.

The chain uses TRBV25-1 and TRBJ2-7; the D segment could be TRBD1, given 6 matching bases. Material: naive CD8+ T cells sorted from blood. Read against the paper, the sample's cell subset or site label means: CD45RA+CCR7+. This receptor was obtained from a woman aged 30 to 39 in good health. The nucleotide sequence reads TGTGCCAGCAGTGAGGGGGCAGGGACCTCCTACGAGCAGTACTTC. Its protein product is CASSEGAGTSYEQYF.